A selection of T cell receptor beta chains follows, all from one sample in a study of control samples from healthy donors and cancer patients. Generated by immunoSEQ multiplex PCR, the TCRdb table keeps only in-frame clones and is missing some. The repertoire has about 110,000 clones, 70% to 85% of them found once; the top ten carry approximately 6.7%. The sequenced sample consisted of blood. These receptors all stem from a man aged 18 to 29 in good health. Each CDR3 is given with its conserved first and last residue. The D gene is left open where the match is weak. Expanded clones get a size class; other rows say once, few or many, or leave the size out.

size | length | D | J | V | DNA | CDR3
few | 16 | NA | TRBJ2-3 | TRBV6-2/TRBV6-3 | TGTGCCAGCAGCTCCATTCCTCGAGAAAGCACAGATACGCAGTATTTT | CASSSIPRESTDTQYF
NA | 13 | NA | TRBJ2-2 | TRBV4-1 | TGCGCCAGCAGCCACTTATCCACCGGGGAGCTGTTTTTT | CASSHLSTGELFF
NA | 13 | NA | TRBJ1-1 | TRBV30 | TGTGCCTGGAAGGGCACCCGGGCTGGGAGAACTTTCTTT | CAWKGTRAGRTFF
NA | 20 | TRBD1 | TRBJ2-5 | TRBV5-4 | TGTGCCAGCAACGTGAGGTCCGGCCCCGGGACAGGGCCCTTGAAGGAGACCCAGTACTTC | CASNVRSGPGTGPLKETQYF
NA | 15 | TRBD2 | TRBJ2-7 | TRBV6-1 | TGTGCCAGCAGTGAAGGCGGGGGTTACCAGCATCGGCAGTACTTC | CASSEGGGYQHRQYF
NA | 16 | TRBD1 | TRBJ1-5 | TRBV6-2/TRBV6-3 | TGTGCCAGCAGTTCACCCATGGACAGGTACAATCAGCCCCAGCATTTT | CASSSPMDRYNQPQHF
NA | 13 | NA | TRBJ1-2 | TRBV10-3 | TGTGCCATCAGTGAGCCTAGACAGTATGGCTACACCTTC | CAISEPRQYGYTF
NA | 18 | TRBD1 | TRBJ1-2 | TRBV5-1 | TGCGCCAGCAGCTTGAATTGGGGGTCACCGGGACAGGGCTATGGCTACACCTTC | CASSLNWGSPGQGYGYTF
NA | 13 | NA | TRBJ1-5 | TRBV30 | TGTGCCTGGAGCACCGGACAGAGTCAGCCCCAGCATTTT | CAWSTGQSQPQHF
once | 12 | NA | TRBJ2-3 | TRBV5-6 | TGTGCCACGGGACCTGGAACAGATACGCAGTATTTT | CATGPGTDTQYF
once | 18 | NA | TRBJ1-4 | TRBV2 | TGTGCCAGCAGTTATCGGGTCCTTAAGAAGATAACTAATGAAAAACTGTTTTTT | CASSYRVLKKITNEKLFF
NA | 12 | NA | TRBJ1-2 | TRBV21-1 | TGTGCCAGCAGCAAACCAGGAGGGTTCGATACCTTC | CASSKPGGFDTF
NA | 18 | NA | TRBJ2-1 | TRBV7-9 | TGTGCCAGCAGCTTACAAGAAATGGGGACTTCGATTCGGAATGAGCAGTTCTTC | CASSLQEMGTSIRNEQFF
NA | 13 | NA | TRBJ1-2 | TRBV12-3/TRBV12-4 | TGTGCCAGCAGTTTTTATCTAGAGGTCGGCTACACCTTC | CASSFYLEVGYTF
NA | 14 | TRBD1 | TRBJ1-1 | TRBV19 | TGTGCCAGTAGTGCCCGACAGGGGAGCACTGAAGCTTTCTTT | CASSARQGSTEAFF
NA | 16 | NA | TRBJ2-1 | TRBV27 | TGTGCCAGCAGAAACAGGGTTTCGTCCTCCTACAATGAGCAGTTCTTC | CASRNRVSSSYNEQFF
NA | 14 | TRBD1 | TRBJ1-6 | TRBV6-5 | TGTGCCAGCATGCGGGACAGGGATAATTCACCCCTCCACTTT | CASMRDRDNSPLHF
NA | 12 | NA | TRBJ1-6 | TRBV25-1 | TGTGCCAGCAGGACTGGGGGTTCACCCCTCCACTTT | CASRTGGSPLHF
NA | 13 | TRBD1 | TRBJ1-2 | TRBV11-1 | TGTGCCAGCAGACCCCGGACAGGTTGGGGCTACACCTTC | CASRPRTGWGYTF
NA | 14 | NA | TRBJ1-2 | TRBV9 | TGTGCCAGCAGCGCACCAGGGGAGGCGGGGGGCTACACCTTC | CASSAPGEAGGYTF
NA | 15 | NA | TRBJ1-2 | TRBV5-6 | TGTGCCAGCAGCCCCGAACGTCCGATCAACTATGGCTACACCTTC | CASSPERPINYGYTF
NA | 17 | NA | TRBJ2-2 | TRBV7-8 | TGTGCCAGCAGGCCGACGCGGTCCCCACCGAGGACCGGGGAGCTGTTTTTT | CASRPTRSPPRTGELFF
NA | 19 | NA | TRBJ2-3 | TRBV24-1 | TGTGCCACCAGTGATTTGCGTTTAACAGGGGGGGGACTCACAGATACGCAGTATTTT | CATSDLRLTGGGLTDTQYF
few | 14 | NA | TRBJ1-5 | TRBV6-5 | TGTGCCAGCTCGATCGTAGCAGGGGATTATGCCCAGCATTTT | CASSIVAGDYAQHF
few | 16 | NA | TRBJ1-2 | TRBV30 | TGTGCCTGGGGTGGGCGACGGGCCCGGACTAACTATGGCTACACCTTC | CAWGGRRARTNYGYTF
once | 14 | NA | TRBJ1-1 | TRBV5-1 | TGCGCCAGTTCTAACCCGGGAATTGGGACTGAAGCTTTCTTT | CASSNPGIGTEAFF
NA | 13 | NA | TRBJ1-6 | TRBV11-1 | TGTGCCAGCAGCTTAGGACTCAACTCACCCCTCCACTTT | CASSLGLNSPLHF
few | 12 | NA | TRBJ1-2 | TRBV29-1 | TGCAGCGTTGCGGCCAGTCTCTATGGCTACACCTTC | CSVAASLYGYTF
once | 12 | NA | TRBJ1-2 | TRBV28 | TGTGCCAGCAGTTGGACCGGAACTGGCTACACCTTC | CASSWTGTGYTF
NA | 16 | NA | TRBJ2-5 | TRBV9 | TGTGCCAGCAGCTGGGGGGCGGGGAACGTTAAAGAGACCCAGTACTTC | CASSWGAGNVKETQYF
NA | 16 | NA | TRBJ1-2 | TRBV5-5 | TGTGCCAGCAGCTTAAAACTTGACCTGATTTACTATGGCTACACCTTC | CASSLKLDLIYYGYTF
NA | 13 | NA | TRBJ2-7 | TRBV19 | TGTGCCAGTAGTATAGGGGACTCCTACGAGCAGTACTTC | CASSIGDSYEQYF
NA | 11 | NA | TRBJ2-2 | TRBV9 | TGTGCCAGCAGTAAAACCGGGGAGCTGTTTTTT | CASSKTGELFF
NA | 12 | NA | TRBJ1-1 | TRBV24-1 | TGTGCCACCAGTGAACCAGGGGCTGAAGCTTTCTTT | CATSEPGAEAFF
NA | 14 | NA | TRBJ1-2 | TRBV6-6 | TGTGCCAGCAGTTACTCGGCGGGGAACTATGGCTACACCTTC | CASSYSAGNYGYTF
NA | 13 | NA | TRBJ1-5 | TRBV27 | TGTGCCAGCAGTTTATCAAGATCCCACCCCCAGCATTTT | CASSLSRSHPQHF
NA | 11 | NA | TRBJ2-1 | TRBV7-2 | TGTGCCAGCAGCTTAGCGCGAGAGCAGTTCTTC | CASSLAREQFF
NA | 16 | NA | TRBJ1-1 | TRBV6-5 | TGTGCCAGCAGTTACTCGGCCGGAGCCATGAACACTGAAGCTTTCTTT | CASSYSAGAMNTEAFF
NA | 15 | NA | TRBJ2-2 | TRBV4-2 | TGTGCCAGCAGCCCGGGGACGACGAACACCGGGGAGCTGTTTTTT | CASSPGTTNTGELFF
NA | 14 | NA | TRBJ1-5 | TRBV19 | TGTGCCAGTAGTAATTCAGGGGTGGGTCAGCCCCAGCATTTT | CASSNSGVGQPQHF
NA | 17 | TRBD2 | TRBJ2-2 | TRBV11-3 | TGTGCCAGCAGCTTTGGGTTAGCGGGGGGTAACACCGGGGAGCTGTTTTTT | CASSFGLAGGNTGELFF
medium-sized | 15 | NA | TRBJ2-7 | TRBV5-4 | TGTGCCAGCAACGCGGGTGGGCAGGGGTATGGCGAGCAGTACTTC | CASNAGGQGYGEQYF
NA | 13 | NA | TRBJ2-5 | TRBV7-9 | TGTGCCAGCAGCCCGGTGGTCCGGGAGACCCAGTACTTC | CASSPVVRETQYF
NA | 16 | TRBD1 | TRBJ1-1 | TRBV19 | TGTGCCAGTAGTTTAGGGACAGGATGGGGGAACACTGAAGCTTTCTTT | CASSLGTGWGNTEAFF
NA | 13 | NA | TRBJ1-2 | TRBV7-9 | TGTGCCAGCAGCTTAGGGGCGGGGAACGGCTACACCTTC | CASSLGAGNGYTF
NA | 13 | NA | TRBJ2-7 | TRBV27 | TGTGCCAGCAGTTCTCTGACAGATTACGAGCAGTACTTC | CASSSLTDYEQYF
NA | 17 | TRBD1 | TRBJ1-2 | TRBV12-5 | TGTGCTAGTGGTTTGGTACTTGGACAGGAGGGTGGCTATGGCTACACCTTC | CASGLVLGQEGGYGYTF
NA | 14 | NA | TRBJ1-5 | TRBV6-1 | TGTGCCAGCAGTGAAGCGGATTCTCGTCGGCCCCAGCATTTT | CASSEADSRRPQHF
NA | 14 | NA | TRBJ1-6 | TRBV5-4 | TGTGCCAGCAGCTCCCGGGACATTCGGAGGCCCCTCCACTTT | CASSSRDIRRPLHF
once | 15 | NA | TRBJ1-2 | TRBV27 | TGTGCCAGCAGTTTATACCGAGCAGCCTACTATGGCTACACCTTC | CASSLYRAAYYGYTF
NA | 15 | TRBD1 | TRBJ2-3 | TRBV7-9 | TGTGCCAGCAGCTCCCGGGACAGAGACACAGATACGCAGTATTTT | CASSSRDRDTDTQYF
NA | 17 | NA | TRBJ2-7 | TRBV21-1 | TGTGCCAGCAGCAAAGGTCGGTTGGGGTCCCTCGGCTCCGAGCAGTACTTC | CASSKGRLGSLGSEQYF
NA | 16 | NA | TRBJ2-3 | TRBV4-3 | TGCGCCAGCAGCCAAGCAACAGGGATAGGCACAGATACGCAGTATTTT | CASSQATGIGTDTQYF
NA | 12 | NA | TRBJ2-7 | TRBV7-9 | TGTGCCAGCAGCGTGGACGACTACGAGCAGTACTTC | CASSVDDYEQYF
once | 18 | NA | TRBJ2-4 | TRBV21-1 | TGTGCCAGCAGCCCCGGGACAGCGAATTTACTAGCCAAAAACATTCAGTACTTC | CASSPGTANLLAKNIQYF
NA | 11 | NA | TRBJ1-1 | TRBV20-1 | TGCAGTGCTAGAGATGGGCAGGAGGCTTTCTTT | CSARDGQEAFF
once | 16 | NA | TRBJ1-4 | TRBV4-1 | TGCGCCAGCAGCCCCCGCTGGACAGCAAGCAATGAAAAACTGTTTTTT | CASSPRWTASNEKLFF
NA | 12 | NA | TRBJ1-2 | TRBV2 | TGTGCCAGCAGTGGGACACTCTATGGCTACACCTTC | CASSGTLYGYTF
NA | 14 | NA | TRBJ1-2 | TRBV7-2 | TGTGCCAGCAGCTTAGACTCAGGTTACTATGGCTACACCTTC | CASSLDSGYYGYTF
NA | 14 | NA | TRBJ2-3 | TRBV4-2 | TGTGCCAGCAGCGGGCGCCCTTCCCCAGATACGCAGTATTTT | CASSGRPSPDTQYF